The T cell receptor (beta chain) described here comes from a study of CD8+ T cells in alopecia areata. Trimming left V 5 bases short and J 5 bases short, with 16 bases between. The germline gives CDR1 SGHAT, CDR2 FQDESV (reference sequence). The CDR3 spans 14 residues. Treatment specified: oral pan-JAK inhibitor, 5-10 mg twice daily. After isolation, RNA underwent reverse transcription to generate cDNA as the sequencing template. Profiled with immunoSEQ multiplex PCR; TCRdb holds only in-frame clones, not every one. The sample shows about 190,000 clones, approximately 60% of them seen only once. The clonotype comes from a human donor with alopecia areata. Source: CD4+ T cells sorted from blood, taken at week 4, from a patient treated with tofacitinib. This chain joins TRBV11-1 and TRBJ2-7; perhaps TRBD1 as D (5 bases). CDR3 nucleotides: TGTGCCAGCAGCCTTAGGGGTTACTTGGACGAGCAGTACTTC. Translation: CASSLRGYLDEQYF. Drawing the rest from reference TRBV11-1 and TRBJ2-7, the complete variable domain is EAEVAQSPRYKITEKSQAVAFWCDPISGHATLYWYRQILGQGPELLVQFQDESVVDDSQLPKDRFSAERLKGVDSTLKIQPAELGDSAMYLCASSLRGYLDEQYFGPGTRLTVT.